The 18 T cell receptor beta chains presented below share a single source sample, sequenced in a study of monozygotic twins with inflammatory bowel disease (dated by TCRdb to between 2018 and 2021). The library came from 5' RACE. The data were produced on an Illumina HiSeq 2500. TCRdb reprocessed the reads, so every CDR3 protein sequence counts as one entry and DNA is not shown. The sample table includes about 160,000 distinct CDR3 sequences. Jointly, the top ten make up over 2.5% of the sample. The sample comprised blood. The receptors were gathered from a human donor with ulcerative colitis or Crohn's disease, or a healthy co-twin of an affected twin (not recorded which).

V usage is TRBV7-2 and J usage is TRBJ1-6. The CDR3 extends over 13 amino acids. Germline lookup yields CDR1 SGHTA and CDR2 FQGNSA. CDR3 residues: CASSSSVNSPLHF. Supplemented by reference TRBV7-2 and TRBJ1-6, the full variable domain reads GAGVSQSPSNKVTEKGKDVELRCDPISGHTALYWYRQSLGQGLEFLIYFQGNSAPDKSGLPSDRFSAERTGGSVSTLTIQRTQQEDSAVYLCASSSSVNSPLHFGNGTRLTVT.

The genes are TRBV4-2 and TRBJ2-2; TCRdb outputs TRBD1, but without DNA this stays unchecked. Germline V lookup: CDR1 LGHNA, CDR2 YNFKEQ. CDR3 length equals 21 residues. CDR3 loop: CASSQVGTTKVASGNTGELFF.

V usage is TRBV5-4 and J usage is TRBJ2-3. Germline values: CDR1 SGHNT, CDR2 YYREEE (reference sequence). The length of the CDR3 is 14 residues. The CDR3 loop reads CASGLERGADTQYF.

The V and J genes are TRBV5-1 and TRBJ1-2; TCRdb's D call of TRBD1 is untestable without DNA. This CDR3 region has 15 residues. Germline loops: CDR1 SGHRS, CDR2 YFSETQ. The CDR3 reads CASSPDTFTNYGYTF.

The chain has TRBV12-3 or TRBV12-4 and TRBJ2-5. CDR3 length: 12 residues. CDR3: CASSQTQETQYF.

V usage is TRBV5-6 and J usage is TRBJ1-1. This CDR3 comprises 14 residues. Germline V gene data show CDR1 as SGHDT and CDR2 as YYEEEE. The CDR3 is CASSLGPVNTEAFF.

V gene TRBV20-1 combines with J gene TRBJ2-1; the TCRdb call, TRBD1, lacks DNA for checking. Germline V gene sequence: CDR1 DFQATT, CDR2 SNEGSKA (reference sequence). CDR3 length equals 15 residues. The CDR3 protein is CSAIRTGRGLNEQFF.

The chain links TRBV7-9 to TRBJ2-2; TCRdb's assignment of TRBD1 cannot be checked, as there is no DNA. There are 14 residues in the CDR3. Germline V lookup: CDR1 SEHNR, CDR2 FQNEAQ (reference sequence). This CDR3 is CASSKDSYTGELFF. The full variable domain, its missing parts supplied by reference TRBV7-9 and TRBJ2-2, is DTGVSQNPRHKITKRGQNVTFRCDPISEHNRLYWYRQTLGQGPEFLTYFQNEAQLEKSRLLSDRFSAERPKGSFSTLEIQRTEQGDSAMYLCASSKDSYTGELFFGEGSRLTVL.

The V gene is TRBV11-2, the J gene TRBJ1-6; the D call from TCRdb, TRBD1, cannot be confirmed without DNA. The CDR3 runs to 21 residues. Germline CDR1 is SGHAT and CDR2 is FQNNGV. The CDR3: CASRGKWAVRPDRGNNSPLHF. Variable domain in full (rest from reference TRBV11-2 and TRBJ1-6): EAGVAQSPRYKIIEKRQSVAFWCNPISGHATLYWYQQILGQGPKLLIQFQNNGVVDDSQLPKDRFSAERLKGVDSTLKIQPAKLEDSAVYLCASRGKWAVRPDRGNNSPLHFGNGTRLTVT.

The chain couples TRBV5-1 to TRBJ2-1. Per the germline V gene, CDR1 is SGHRS and CDR2 is YFSETQ. The CDR3 runs to 13 residues. This CDR3 reads CASSLAYYNEQFF.

V gene TRBV25-1 combines with J gene TRBJ2-7; TCRdb indicates TRBD1, and absent DNA this call remains unverified. Germline CDR1 is MGHDK and CDR2 is SYGVNS. This CDR3 comprises 15 residues. CDR3 sequence reads: CASSDGGRKSYEQYF.

V usage is TRBV7-2 and J usage is TRBJ2-3. CDR1 and CDR2 from the germline V gene are SGHTA and FQGNSA. This CDR3 region has 15 residues. The CDR3 here is CASSLGQGWTDTQYF.

The chain has TRBV7-7 and TRBJ2-5. The CDR3 is 13 amino acids. CDR1 is SSHAT and CDR2 is FNYEAQ in the germline V gene (reference sequence). Here the CDR3 reads CASSLDTEETQYF. The full variable domain, rest sourced from reference TRBV7-7 and TRBJ2-5, is GAGVSQSPRYKVTKRGQDVTLRCDPISSHATLYWYQQALGQGPEFLTYFNYEAQPDKSGLPSDRFSAERPEGSISTLTIQRTEQRDSAMYRCASSLDTEETQYFGPGTRLLVL.

The CDR3 is CASNSQGAGNYEQYF. The rearrangement uses TRBV6-2 or TRBV6-3 and TRBJ2-7; checking the TCRdb D call of TRBD1 is not possible without DNA. Per the germline V gene, CDR1 is MNHEY and CDR2 is SVGEGT. The CDR3 is made up of 15 amino acids.

The V gene is TRBV4-3, the J gene TRBJ1-5; the TCRdb call, TRBD1, lacks DNA for checking. The CDR3 is 15 residues long. The germline gives CDR1 LGHNA, CDR2 YSLEER. The CDR3 spells CASSQNTAGDQPQHF.

The chain carries TRBV7-2 and TRBJ2-1; there is no DNA to check the TCRdb D call of TRBD2. The germline CDR1 and CDR2 sequences are SGHTA and FQGNSA. The CDR3 is made up of 17 amino acids. CDR3 amino acids: CASSFPGSGRWGNEQFF. The complete variable domain, with remaining parts taken from reference TRBV7-2 and TRBJ2-1, reads GAGVSQSPSNKVTEKGKDVELRCDPISGHTALYWYRQSLGQGLEFLIYFQGNSAPDKSGLPSDRFSAERTGGSVSTLTIQRTQQEDSAVYLCASSFPGSGRWGNEQFFGPGTRLTVL.

The CDR3 loop is CATSRRSGSSYNEQFF. V gene TRBV15 combines with J gene TRBJ2-1. The CDR3 runs 16 residues. Germline V gene lookup returns CDR1 LNHNV and CDR2 YYDKDF (reference sequence).

The J gene is TRBJ2-7, the V gene TRBV5-1; TCRdb outputs TRBD1, but without DNA this stays unchecked. Per the germline V gene, CDR1 is SGHRS and CDR2 is YFSETQ. The CDR3 is made up of 14 amino acids. The CDR3 spells CASSLYVGGDEQYF.